This T cell receptor beta chain appears in the sequencing data of a study of control samples from healthy donors and cancer patients. The J segment lost 8 bases and the V segment lost 5 bases, leaving 9 bases of the junction unmatched. The CDR3 extends over 15 amino acids. The V gene's germline CDR1 is ENHRY and CDR2 SYGVKD. The assay was immunoSEQ multiplex PCR, and TCRdb's table has in-frame clones only and misses some. The sample contains about 82,000 clones, about 93% of which appear only once. This TCR came from a young woman in good health. The chain links TRBV10-3 to TRBJ1-6, with TRBD1 identical over 7 bases. Sequencing input: blood. CDR3 sequence: CAISNAGQLHSPLHF. CDR3 DNA: TGTGCCATCAGTAACGCGGGACAGCTACATTCACCCCTCCACTTT.